Below, 7 T cell receptor beta chains from the same sample are listed, as sequenced in a study of post-analysis software for immune sequencing data (dated by TCRdb to about 2015). These receptors have no known antigen. The library was generated by PCR. Sequencing was performed on an Illumina HiSeq 2500. To reduce PCR and sequencing biases, unique molecular identifiers were incorporated into the TCR beta cDNA libraries. TCRdb reprocessed the public reads (quality trimming at Q25 with fastp, clone calling with MiXCR) and kept in-frame beta chains. All rows with the same CDR3 protein become a single entry with the most common DNA and genes. Here the sample has roughly 800,000 distinct CDR3 sequences; 46% occur a single time. The top ten constitute over 4.5% of the sample. Beyond this particular receptor, the publication reports: Significantly higher frequencies in patients than in controls were found for five TRBV segments, including TRBV5-6, TRBV5-1 and TRBV20-1.

The sequenced sample was blood. The origin of the receptors is a girl under 18 with multiple sclerosis.

This clonotype was seen a handful of times. The gene calls are TRBV7-9 and TRBJ2-4; no reliable D call. The end of the DNA aligns better with TRBJ2-7, so the J call may be wrong. This CDR3 is built from 15 residues. CDR1 SEHNR and CDR2 FQNEAQ come from the germline V gene (reference sequence). CDR3 region: CASSLGVAASYEQYF. The CDR3 DNA reads TGTGCCAGCAGCTTAGGGGTTGCTGCGTCCTACGAGCAGTACTTC.

This clonotype was seen at least ten times. The rearrangement uses TRBV9 and TRBJ2-1; 10 positions match TRBD1. Germline CDR1 and CDR2: SGDLS and YYNGEE. With 1 base clipped from V and 7 bases from J, the junction kept 8 bases outside the gene matches. This CDR3 has 16 residues. CDR3 DNA sequence: TGTGCCAGCAGCGTAACCGGGACAGGGGCTCTGAATGAGCAGTTCTTC. Translating gives CASSVTGTGALNEQFF.

This clonotype has a handful of counts. The chain uses TRBV20-1 and TRBJ2-3; D is uncertain. The CDR3 is 13 amino acids. CDR1 and CDR2 (germline): DFQATT, SNEGSKA (reference sequence). V lost 3 bases and J 0 bases, leaving 7 bases between the germline ends. The CDR3 here is CSASGPSTDTQYF. Here the CDR3 DNA reads TGCAGTGCTAGCGGGCCGAGCACAGATACGCAGTATTTT.

The table lists this clonotype with a few counts. V and J are TRBV28 and TRBJ2-7, with 10 bases that match TRBD2. The V gene's germline CDR1 is MDHEN and CDR2 SYDVKM. V lost 5 bases, J lost 5 bases, and 6 bases stayed unmatched. This CDR3 has 14 residues. As DNA, the CDR3 is TGTGCCAGCAGTCAGCTAGCGGGAGCCGACGAGCAGTACTTC. Translation: CASSQLAGADEQYF.

In its sample, this clonotype was seen a few times. This chain connects TRBV7-9 to TRBJ2-3; maybe TRBD1 (6 bases). This CDR3 comprises 14 residues. Deletions cut 8 bases from V and 0 bases from J, with 12 bases between. The germline gives CDR1 SEHNR, CDR2 FQNEAQ (reference sequence). The CDR3 bases are TGTGCCAGCGGGACAACGGAAAGCACAGATACGCAGTATTTT. Its translation is CASGTTESTDTQYF.

This clonotype was detected a few times. The rearrangement uses TRBV29-1 and TRBJ2-7; 7 bases line up with TRBD1. With V trimmed by 3 bases and J by 0 bases, 5 bases remained unmatched. This CDR3 comprises 14 residues. Germline V gene lookup returns CDR1 SQVTM and CDR2 ANQGSEA. CDR3 sequence: CSVEVQGSSYEQYF. The CDR3 DNA follows: TGCAGCGTTGAGGTACAGGGGAGCTCCTACGAGCAGTACTTC.

The V call is TRBV29-1, the J call TRBJ2-2, with TRBD2 as a possible D gene (5 bases). The germline V and J ends were trimmed by 1 base and 5 bases, with 14 bases remaining between them. The germline CDR1 and CDR2 sequences are SQVTM and ANQGSEA. CDR3 length: 15 residues. Here the CDR3 DNA reads TGCAGCGTTGAAGTCTTCGAGGGTGGAACCGGGGAGCTGTTTTTT. Its translation is CSVEVFEGGTGELFF.